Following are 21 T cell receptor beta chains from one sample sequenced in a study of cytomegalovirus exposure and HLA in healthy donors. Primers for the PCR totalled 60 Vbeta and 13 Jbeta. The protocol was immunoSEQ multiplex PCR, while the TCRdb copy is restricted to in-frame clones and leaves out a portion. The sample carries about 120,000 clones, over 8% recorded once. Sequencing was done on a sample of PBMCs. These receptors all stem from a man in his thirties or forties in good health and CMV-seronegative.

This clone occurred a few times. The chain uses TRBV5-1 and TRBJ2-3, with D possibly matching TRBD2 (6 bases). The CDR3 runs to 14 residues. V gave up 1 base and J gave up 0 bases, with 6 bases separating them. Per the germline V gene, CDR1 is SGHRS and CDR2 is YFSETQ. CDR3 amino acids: CASSLTSSTDTQYF. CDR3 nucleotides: TGCGCCAGCAGCTTGACTAGCAGCACAGATACGCAGTATTTT.

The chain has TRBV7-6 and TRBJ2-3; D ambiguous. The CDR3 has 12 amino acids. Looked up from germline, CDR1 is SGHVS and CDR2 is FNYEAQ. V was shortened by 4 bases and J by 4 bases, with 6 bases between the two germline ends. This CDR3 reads CASSSTADTQYF. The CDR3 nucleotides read TGTGCCAGCAGCTCCACAGCAGATACGCAGTATTTT.

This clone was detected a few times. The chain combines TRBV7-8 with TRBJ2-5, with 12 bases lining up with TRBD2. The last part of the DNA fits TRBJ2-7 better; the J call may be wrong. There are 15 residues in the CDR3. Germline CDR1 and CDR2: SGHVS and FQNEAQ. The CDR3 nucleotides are TGTGCCAGCAGGGCGGGGACTAGCGGGCCTTACGAGCAGTACTTC. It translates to CASRAGTSGPYEQYF.

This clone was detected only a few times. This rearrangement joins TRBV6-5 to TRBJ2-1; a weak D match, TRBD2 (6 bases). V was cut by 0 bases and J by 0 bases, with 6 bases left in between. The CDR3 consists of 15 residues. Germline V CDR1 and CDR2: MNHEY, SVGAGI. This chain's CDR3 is CASSYSGSSYNEQFF. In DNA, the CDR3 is TGTGCCAGCAGTTACTCCGGGAGCTCCTACAATGAGCAGTTCTTC.

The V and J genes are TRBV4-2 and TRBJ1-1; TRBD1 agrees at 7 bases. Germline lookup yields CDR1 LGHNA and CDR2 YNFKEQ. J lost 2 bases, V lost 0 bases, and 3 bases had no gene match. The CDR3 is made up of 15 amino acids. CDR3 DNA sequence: TGTGCCAGCAGCCAAGATACAGGGGCCAACACTGAAGCTTTCTTT. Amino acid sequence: CASSQDTGANTEAFF.

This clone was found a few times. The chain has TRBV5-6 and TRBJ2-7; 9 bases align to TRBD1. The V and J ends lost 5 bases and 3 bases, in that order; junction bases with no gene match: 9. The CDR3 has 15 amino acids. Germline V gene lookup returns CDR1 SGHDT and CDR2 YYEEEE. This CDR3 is CASSPSGTGYYEQYF. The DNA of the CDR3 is TGTGCCAGCAGTCCGTCTGGGACAGGGTACTACGAGCAGTACTTC.

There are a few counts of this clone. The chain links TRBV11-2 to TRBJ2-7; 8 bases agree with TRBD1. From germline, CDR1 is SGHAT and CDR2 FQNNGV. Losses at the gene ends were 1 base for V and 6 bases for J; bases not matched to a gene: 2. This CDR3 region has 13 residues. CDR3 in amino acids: CASSLAQGGEQYF. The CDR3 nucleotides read TGTGCCAGCAGCTTAGCACAGGGGGGCGAGCAGTACTTC. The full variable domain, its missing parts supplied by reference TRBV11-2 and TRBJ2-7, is EAGVAQSPRYKIIEKRQSVAFWCNPISGHATLYWYQQILGQGPKLLIQFQNNGVVDDSQLPKDRFSAERLKGVDSTLKIQPAKLEDSAVYLCASSLAQGGEQYFGPGTRLTVT.

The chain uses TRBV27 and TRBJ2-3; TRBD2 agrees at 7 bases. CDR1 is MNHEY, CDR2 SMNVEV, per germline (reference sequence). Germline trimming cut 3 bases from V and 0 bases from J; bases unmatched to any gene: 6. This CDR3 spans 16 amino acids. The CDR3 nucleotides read TGTGCCAGCAGTTTTCGGGGGGATGTTAGCACAGATACGCAGTATTTT. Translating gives CASSFRGDVSTDTQYF.

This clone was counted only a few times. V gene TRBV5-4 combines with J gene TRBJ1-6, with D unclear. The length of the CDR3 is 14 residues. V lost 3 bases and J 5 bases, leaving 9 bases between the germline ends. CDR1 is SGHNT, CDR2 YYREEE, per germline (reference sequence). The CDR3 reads CASSSQVNNSPLHF. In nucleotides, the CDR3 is TGTGCCAGCAGCTCCCAGGTGAATAATTCACCCCTCCACTTT.

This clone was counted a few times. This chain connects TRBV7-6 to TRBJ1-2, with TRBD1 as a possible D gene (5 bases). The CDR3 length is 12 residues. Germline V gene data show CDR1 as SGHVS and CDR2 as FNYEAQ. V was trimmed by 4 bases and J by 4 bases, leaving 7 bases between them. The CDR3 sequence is CASSSTGYGYTF. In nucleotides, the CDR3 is TGTGCCAGCAGCTCCACAGGCTATGGCTACACCTTC.

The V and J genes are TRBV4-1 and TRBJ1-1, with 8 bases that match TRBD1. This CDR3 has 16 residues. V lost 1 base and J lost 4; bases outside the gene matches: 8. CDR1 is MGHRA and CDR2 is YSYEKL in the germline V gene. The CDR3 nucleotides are TGCGCCAGCAGCCAAGGCGGCAGGGGGCTGGCCACTGAAGCTTTCTTT. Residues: CASSQGGRGLATEAFF.

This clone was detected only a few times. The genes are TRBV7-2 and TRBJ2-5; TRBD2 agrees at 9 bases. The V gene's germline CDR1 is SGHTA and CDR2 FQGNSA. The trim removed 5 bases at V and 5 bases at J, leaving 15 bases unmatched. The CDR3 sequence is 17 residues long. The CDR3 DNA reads TGTGCCAGCAGCATCGAGGGGCCTAGCGGGGCTTTGGAGACCCAGTACTTC. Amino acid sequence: CASSIEGPSGALETQYF.

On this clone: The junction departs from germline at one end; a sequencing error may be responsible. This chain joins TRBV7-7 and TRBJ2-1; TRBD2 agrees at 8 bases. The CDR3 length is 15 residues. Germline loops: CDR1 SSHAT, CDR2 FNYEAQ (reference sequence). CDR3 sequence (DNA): TGTGCTAGCAGCCCCGGGAGGGGGGGATACAATGAGCAGTTCTTC. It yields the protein CASSPGRGGYNEQFF. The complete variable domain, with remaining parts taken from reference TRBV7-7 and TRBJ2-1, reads GAGVSQSPRYKVTKRGQDVTLRCDPISSHATLYWYQQALGQGPEFLTYFNYEAQPDKSGLPSDRFSAERPEGSISTLTIQRTEQRDSAMYRCASSPGRGGYNEQFFGPGTRLTVL.

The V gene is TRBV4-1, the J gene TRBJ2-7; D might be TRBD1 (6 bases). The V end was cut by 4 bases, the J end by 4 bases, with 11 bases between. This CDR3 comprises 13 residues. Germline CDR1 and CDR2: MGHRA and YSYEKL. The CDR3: CASSRDTGYEQYF. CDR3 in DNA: TGCGCCAGCAGCCGGGACACAGGGTACGAGCAGTACTTC.

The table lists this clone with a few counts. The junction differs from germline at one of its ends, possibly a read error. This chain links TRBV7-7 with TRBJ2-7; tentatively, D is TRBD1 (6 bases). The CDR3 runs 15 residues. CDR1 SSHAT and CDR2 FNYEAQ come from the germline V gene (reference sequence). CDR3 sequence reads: CASSLGQGLSYEQYF. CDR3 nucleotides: TGTGCTAGCAGCTTAGGGCAGGGGTTATCCTACGAGCAGTACTTC. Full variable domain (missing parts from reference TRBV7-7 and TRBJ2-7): GAGVSQSPRYKVTKRGQDVTLRCDPISSHATLYWYQQALGQGPEFLTYFNYEAQPDKSGLPSDRFSAERPEGSISTLTIQRTEQRDSAMYRCASSLGQGLSYEQYFGPGTRLTVT.

CDR3 loop: CASSPAGGNTEAFF. The CDR3 DNA sequence: TGTGCCAGCAGCCCCGCGGGAGGGAACACTGAAGCTTTCTTT. The rearrangement joins TRBV7-9 to TRBJ1-1; D remains ambiguous. CDR1 SEHNR and CDR2 FQNEAQ come from the germline V gene (reference sequence). CDR3 length: 14 residues. The germline V and J ends were trimmed by 5 bases and 1 base, with 11 bases remaining between them.

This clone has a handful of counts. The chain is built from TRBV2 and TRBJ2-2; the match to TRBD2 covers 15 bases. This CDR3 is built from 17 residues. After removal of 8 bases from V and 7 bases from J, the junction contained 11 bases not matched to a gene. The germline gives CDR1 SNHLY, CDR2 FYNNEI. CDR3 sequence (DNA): TGTGCCAGCCTCGGAAAGAGGACTAGCGGGGGGGGCGGGGAGCTGTTTTTT. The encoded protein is CASLGKRTSGGGGELFF.

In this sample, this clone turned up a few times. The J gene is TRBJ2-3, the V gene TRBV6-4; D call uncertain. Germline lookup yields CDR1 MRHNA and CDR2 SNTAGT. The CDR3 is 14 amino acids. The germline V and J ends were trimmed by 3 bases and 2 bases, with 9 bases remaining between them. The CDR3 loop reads CASSERLDTDTQYF. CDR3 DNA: TGTGCCAGCAGTGAACGACTTGACACAGATACGCAGTATTTT.

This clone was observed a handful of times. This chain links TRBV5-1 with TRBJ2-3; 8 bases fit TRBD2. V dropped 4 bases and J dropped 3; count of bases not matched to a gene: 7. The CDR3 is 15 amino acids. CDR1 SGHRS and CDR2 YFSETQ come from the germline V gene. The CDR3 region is CASSIWVAGTDTQYF. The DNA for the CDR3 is TGCGCCAGCAGCATCTGGGTAGCGGGAACAGATACGCAGTATTTT.

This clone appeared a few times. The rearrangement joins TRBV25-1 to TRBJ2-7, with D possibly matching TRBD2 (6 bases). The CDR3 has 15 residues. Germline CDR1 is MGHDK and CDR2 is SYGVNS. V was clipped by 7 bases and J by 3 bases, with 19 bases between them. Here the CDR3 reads CASTSPVGGNYEQYF. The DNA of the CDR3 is TGTGCCAGCACCTCCCCGGTAGGCGGGAACTACGAGCAGTACTTC.

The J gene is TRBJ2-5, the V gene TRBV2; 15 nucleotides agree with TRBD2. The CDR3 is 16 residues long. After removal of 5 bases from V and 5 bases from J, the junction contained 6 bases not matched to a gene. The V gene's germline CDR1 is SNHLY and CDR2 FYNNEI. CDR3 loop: CASSKGLAGGFETQYF. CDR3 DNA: TGTGCCAGCAGTAAGGGACTAGCGGGGGGTTTCGAGACCCAGTACTTC.